The rows below give T cell receptor beta chains drawn from one sample of a study of cytomegalovirus exposure and HLA in healthy donors. This table comes from immunoSEQ multiplex PCR, and its TCRdb copy is limited to in-frame clones, with some not included. This sample has about 120,000 clones, with over 8.5% found just once. The material sequenced was PBMCs. These TCRs come from a middle-aged woman in good health and CMV-seropositive. Both conserved end residues are part of each CDR3. The D gene is left open where the match is weak. The listing skips clone size in some rows; elsewhere it reads once, few, many or a size class.

>TRBV12-5|TRBJ2-3|-|-
CTSAGAGRTDTQYF
TGTACTAGTGCTGGGGCAGGCAGGACAGATACGCAGTATTTT
>TRBV19|TRBJ2-1|few|TRBD2
CASSTTSDSYNEQFF
TGTGCCAGTAGCACTACTAGCGATTCCTACAATGAGCAGTTCTTC
>TRBV13|TRBJ2-1|-|TRBD2
CASSLRGGGFYNEQFF
TGTGCCAGCAGCTTACGGGGCGGGGGTTTCTACAATGAGCAGTTCTTC
>TRBV5-4|TRBJ2-2|-|TRBD1
CASSYDRGQGAGELFF
TGTGCCAGCAGTTACGACAGGGGGCAAGGAGCCGGGGAGCTGTTTTTT
>TRBV4-2|TRBJ2-1|-|-
CASSQDRRISKNEQFF
TGTGCCAGCAGCCAAGATAGGCGGATAAGTAAGAATGAGCAGTTCTTC
>TRBV6-6|TRBJ2-1|-|-
CASSYVAGNEQFF
TGTGCCAGCAGTTACGTTGCAGGCAATGAGCAGTTCTTC
>TRBV7-7|TRBJ2-1|few|TRBD1
CASSLGGTGFNLGEQFF
TGTGCCAGCAGCTTAGGGGGGACAGGCTTTAACCTTGGTGAGCAGTTCTTC
>TRBV6-4|TRBJ1-5|-|TRBD1
CASPGTGNQPQHF
TGTGCCAGCCCCGGGACAGGCAATCAGCCCCAGCATTTT
>TRBV13|TRBJ2-3|-|-
CASSFPGPTDTQYF
TGTGCCAGCAGCTTTCCAGGCCCCACAGATACGCAGTATTTT
>TRBV5-1|TRBJ2-3|-|TRBD2
CASSLPTSSTDTQYF
TGCGCCAGCAGCTTGCCGACTAGCAGCACAGATACGCAGTATTTT
>TRBV18|TRBJ1-2|few|TRBD1
CASSPQGQGADYGYTF
TGTGCCAGCTCACCACAGGGACAGGGGGCGGACTATGGCTACACCTTC
>TRBV6-1|TRBJ1-1|-|-
CASSEWPNTEAFF
TGTGCCAGCAGTGAATGGCCGAACACTGAAGCTTTCTTT
>TRBV29-1|TRBJ1-1|few|-
CSVREAAEAFF
TGCAGCGTGAGAGAGGCTGCTGAAGCTTTCTTT
>TRBV29-1|TRBJ2-3|few|TRBD1
CSVEKGAGDTQYF
TGCAGCGTTGAGAAGGGGGCAGGAGATACGCAGTATTTT
>TRBV10-3|TRBJ1-1|-|-
CAISEPNTGLAEAFF
TGTGCCATCAGTGAGCCGAACACAGGGTTAGCTGAAGCTTTCTTT
>TRBV5-1|TRBJ2-1|-|TRBD2
CASSKGFGGGGYNEQFF
TGCGCCAGCAGCAAAGGATTTGGCGGGGGGGGCTACAATGAGCAGTTCTTC
>TRBV15|TRBJ2-3|-|TRBD2
CATSRVSGGADTQYF
TGTGCCACCAGCAGAGTTAGCGGGGGTGCAGATACGCAGTATTTT
>TRBV18|TRBJ2-7|-|TRBD1
CASSPGDREQYF
TGTGCCAGCTCACCCGGGGACAGGGAGCAGTACTTC
>TRBV6-6|TRBJ1-3|-|TRBD1
CASSSQGSGNTIYF
TGTGCCAGCAGTTCACAGGGGTCTGGAAACACCATATATTTT
>TRBV7-2|TRBJ2-2|few|TRBD1
CASRAPGQGPTGELFF
TGTGCCAGCAGAGCACCGGGACAGGGGCCCACCGGGGAGCTGTTTTTT
>TRBV11-2|TRBJ1-1|few|-
CASSLVQGHLNTEAFF
TGTGCCAGCAGCTTAGTTCAGGGACACCTGAACACTGAAGCTTTCTTT
>TRBV5-1|TRBJ1-1|-|-
CASSPLVPVNTEAFF
TGCGCCAGCAGCCCCCTTGTCCCAGTGAACACTGAAGCTTTCTTT
>TRBV29-1|TRBJ2-1|-|TRBD1
CSVGTGVNEQFF
TGCAGCGTGGGGACAGGGGTAAATGAGCAGTTCTTC
>TRBV7-3|TRBJ1-1|few|TRBD1
CASREGAGNTEAFF
TGTGCCAGTCGGGAGGGGGCGGGAAACACTGAAGCTTTCTTT
>TRBV6-1|TRBJ2-3|-|TRBD2
CASSVTSGGRDTQYF
TGTGCCAGCAGTGTTACTAGCGGGGGGAGAGATACGCAGTATTTT
>TRBV5-4|TRBJ2-5|few|-
CASSLDRLQETQYF
TGTGCCAGCAGCTTGGACAGGCTACAAGAGACCCAGTACTTC
>TRBV27|TRBJ2-7|few|TRBD1
CASSSGTGEAEQYF
TGTGCCAGCAGTTCCGGGACAGGTGAGGCCGAGCAGTACTTC
>TRBV9|TRBJ1-1|-|-
CASSPDPGTPRGVSTEAFF
TGTGCCAGCAGCCCAGATCCGGGGACACCCCGGGGTGTGAGCACTGAAGCTTTCTTT
>TRBV11-2|TRBJ1-1|-|TRBD1
CASSLEGTGGTEAFF
TGTGCCAGCAGCTTAGAAGGCACAGGGGGCACTGAAGCTTTCTTT
>TRBV7-9|TRBJ2-2|-|-
CASSSASGGWNTGELFF
TGTGCCAGCAGCTCAGCCTCAGGAGGGTGGAACACCGGGGAGCTGTTTTTT
>TRBV30|TRBJ2-1|-|-
CAWSVQGVTSRGNEQFF
TGTGCCTGGAGTGTACAAGGCGTGACTAGCAGGGGTAATGAGCAGTTCTTC
>TRBV11-3|TRBJ2-1|few|-
CASSFGLITGSEQFF
TGTGCCAGCAGCTTCGGACTAATAACGGGTAGTGAGCAGTTCTTC
>TRBV7-2|TRBJ1-2|few|-
CASSVDRASNYGYTF
TGTGCCAGCAGCGTGGACAGAGCCTCTAACTATGGCTACACCTTC
>TRBV6-5|TRBJ1-3|few|-
CASSYRGYGNTIYF
TGTGCCAGCAGTTACAGGGGTTATGGAAACACCATATATTTT
>TRBV11-3|TRBJ2-4|few|-
CASSLVIGGGHPQNIQYF
TGTGCCAGCAGCTTAGTTATAGGTGGCGGACACCCTCAAAACATTCAGTACTTC
>TRBV28|TRBJ2-1|once|-
CASSQLGGPSSSSYNEQFF
TGTGCCAGCAGCCAACTTGGCGGGCCGTCCTCGAGCTCCTACAATGAGCAGTTCTTC
>TRBV4-1|TRBJ2-1|few|TRBD2
CASSPSGGYYNEQFF
TGCGCCAGCAGCCCCAGCGGGGGGTACTACAATGAGCAGTTCTTC
>TRBV27|TRBJ2-3|-|-
CASRFLGGGYTDTQYF
TGTGCCAGCAGGTTCCTAGGGGGGGGGTACACAGATACGCAGTATTTT
>TRBV21-1|TRBJ2-2|few|-
CASSKSRLAGRARTGELFF
TGTGCCAGCAGCAAATCGAGACTAGCGGGTCGGGCCCGGACCGGGGAGCTGTTTTTT
>TRBV11-2|TRBJ2-1|few|TRBD1
CASSPGTGIYNEQFF
TGTGCCAGCAGCCCCGGGACAGGGATATACAATGAGCAGTTCTTC
>TRBV18|TRBJ2-5|-|-
CASSPPLLRLETQYF
TGTGCCAGCTCACCACCCTTACTTCGTTTGGAGACCCAGTACTTC
>TRBV19|TRBJ2-1|few|TRBD1
CASSITGVQNNEQFF
TGTGCCAGTAGTATAACAGGGGTCCAAAACAATGAGCAGTTCTTC
>TRBV7-9|TRBJ1-1|few|-
CASSSLREAFF
TGTGCCAGCAGCTCCCTCAGGGAAGCTTTCTTT
>TRBV5-1|TRBJ2-7|-|TRBD2
CASSSGEWTSGGLSYEQYF
TGCGCCAGCAGCTCCGGCGAGTGGACTAGCGGGGGGCTCTCCTACGAGCAGTACTTC
>TRBV7-8|TRBJ1-4|-|-
CASSLGFLSLGDSTNEKLFF
TGTGCCAGCAGCTTAGGTTTTTTGTCTTTGGGGGACTCAACTAATGAAAAACTGTTTTTT
>TRBV7-3|TRBJ2-5|few|TRBD1
CASSPTGAETQYF
TGTGCCAGCAGCCCGACAGGGGCAGAGACCCAGTACTTC
>TRBV10-1|TRBJ2-3|-|-
CASSGQSTDTQYF
TGCGCCAGCAGTGGCCAGTCCACAGATACGCAGTATTTT
>TRBV18|TRBJ2-1|-|TRBD2
CASSPGGDEQFF
TGTGCCAGCTCACCAGGGGGGGATGAGCAGTTCTTC
>TRBV6-6|TRBJ1-2|few|-
CASSYGPWGKRGMDTF
TGTGCCAGCAGTTACGGGCCATGGGGAAAGAGGGGGATGGACACCTTC
>TRBV6-1|TRBJ1-1|few|-
CASSEGYGEAFF
TGTGCCAGCAGTGAAGGGTACGGTGAAGCTTTCTTT
>TRBV5-1|TRBJ1-1|-|-
CASSLRSGEVNTEAFF
TGCGCCAGCAGCTTAAGATCCGGGGAGGTGAACACTGAAGCTTTCTTT
>TRBV6-5|TRBJ2-7|-|-
CASSPTVNPYEQYF
TGTGCCAGCAGTCCTACAGTGAACCCCTACGAGCAGTACTTC
>TRBV7-7|TRBJ2-7|few|TRBD2
CASSLGLSYEQYF
TGTGCCAGCAGCTTGGGACTATCCTACGAGCAGTACTTC